The source of this T cell receptor beta chain is a study of shared clonotypes between healthy human individuals. Study context: Per-donor plates numbered three CD4 naive, three CD4 memory, two CD8 naive and one CD8 memory.

Sequencing used immunoSEQ multiplex PCR; TCRdb keeps in-frame clones, though not all of them. The sample yields some 630,000 clones, 72% seen once. This clone was found many times. Its antigen is not known. Healthy HIV-negative adults with no recent acute infections or vaccinations were recruited as donors. Study results and limitations: Non-shared clonotypes were found to have lower generation probabilities than the clonotypes that were shared by all four of the sorted-subset donors.

Sequenced: memory CD4+ T cells sorted from blood. Regarding subset: CD45RA-negative fraction. The sequence was obtained from a woman aged 25 to 39 in good health.

The CDR3 DNA follows: TGTGCCACCAGCAGTTATGCAGGGTCGGATGGCTACACCTTC. Its translation: CATSSYAGSDGYTF. This chain uses TRBV15 with TRBJ1-2; a possible D gene is TRBD1 (5 bases). The CDR3 covers 14 residues. V was pared by 3 bases and J by 6 bases, with 14 bases between. Germline CDR1 is LNHNV and CDR2 is YYDKDF (reference sequence).